One sample yielded the 18 T cell receptor beta chains listed below, sequenced in a study of T cell responses to AZD1222 COVID-19 vaccine (dated by TCRdb to the early 2020s). The time point tag for this specimen amounts to: about 28 days (+/-7) after the second vaccine dose. The library was prepared using the immunoSEQ multiplex PCR assay. TCRdb limited this immuneACCESS table to in-frame rearrangements with V and J called. A share of clones is missing; checked studies link under half to unresolved V genes, and the rest is unexplained. The sample profile shows around 170,000 clones; over 90% of them were found once. The top ten clones comprise approximately 1.9% of the sample. This specimen consisted of peripheral blood, obtained 28 days after the second AZD1222 dose. The receptor set was obtained from an adult who received the AZD1222 COVID-19 vaccine.

The CDR3 region has the DNA TGTGCCAGCAGCTTTCTTGGGACAGGACTCTCTGGGGCCAACGTCCTGACTTTC. Its translation is CASSFLGTGLSGANVLTF. The chain combines TRBV7-3 with TRBJ2-6; TRBD1 aligns across 8 bases. Germline assignment: CDR1 SGHTA and CDR2 FQGTGA. This CDR3 has 18 residues. Trimming cost V 3 bases and J 0 bases; bases outside gene matches: 7. The complete variable domain, with remaining parts taken from reference TRBV7-3 and TRBJ2-6, reads GAGVSQTPSNKVTEKGKYVELRCDPISGHTALYWYRQSLGQGPEFLIYFQGTGAADDSGLPNDRFFAVRPEGSVSTLKIQRTERGDSAVYLCASSFLGTGLSGANVLTFGAGSRLTVL.

V is TRBV19 and J is TRBJ2-7, with 8 bases that match TRBD1. CDR1 is LNHDA, CDR2 SQIVND, per germline (reference sequence). J lost 2 bases, V lost 5 bases, and 8 bases had no gene match. The CDR3 loop spans 15 amino acids. The CDR3 is CASSPRDRRPYEQYF. For the CDR3, the DNA is TGTGCCAGTAGTCCACGGGACAGGCGTCCCTACGAGCAGTACTTC.

V is TRBV2 and J is TRBJ2-5; the D gene is possibly TRBD2 (5 bases). V lost 1 base to trimming and J lost 6 bases, with 9 bases between them. CDR3 length equals 13 residues. Germline V gene sequence: CDR1 SNHLY, CDR2 FYNNEI. The CDR3 coding sequence is TGTGCCAGCAGTGAAGGAGGGCTGCAGACCCAGTACTTC. This sequence encodes CASSEGGLQTQYF.

This sequence joins TRBV14 and TRBJ2-4, with unresolved D. Trimming stripped 0 bases from V and 6 bases from J, with 9 bases between. The CDR3 is 14 residues long. CDR1 and CDR2 from the germline V gene are SGHDN and FVKESK. The CDR3 nucleotides read TGTGCCAGCAGCCAAGATCAGTGGGGAAACATTCAGTACTTC. Amino acids: CASSQDQWGNIQYF. Variable domain in full (rest from reference TRBV14 and TRBJ2-4): EAGVTQFPSHSVIEKGQTVTLRCDPISGHDNLYWYRRVMGKEIKFLLHFVKESKQDESGMPNNRFLAERTGGTYSTLKVQPAELEDSGVYFCASSQDQWGNIQYFGAGTRLSVL.

The chain links TRBV7-3 to TRBJ1-5; D not certain. Germline CDR1 reads SGHTA; CDR2 reads FQGTGA. This CDR3 region has 13 residues. V dropped 5 bases and J dropped 6 bases, with 11 bases sitting between them. The CDR3: CASSLGVAQPQHF. The CDR3 DNA reads as TGTGCCAGCAGCCTCGGGGTTGCTCAGCCCCAGCATTTT.

This sequence joins TRBV9 and TRBJ1-3; D is unresolved. The CDR3 runs to 13 residues. Germline-derived CDR1 and CDR2 are SGDLS and YYNGEE. The V end lost 0 bases, the J end lost 4 bases, and 5 bases lay between the germline ends. The CDR3 coding sequence is TGTGCCAGCAGCGTAGAATCGGGAAACACCATATATTTT. It encodes CASSVESGNTIYF.

The gene calls are TRBV21-1 and TRBJ2-5; the D call of TRBD2 is as the table states it, not checked on the DNA. TRBV21-1 is designated a pseudogene. The CDR3 is 13 residues long. The DNA of the CDR3 is TGTGCCAGCAGCAAAGGGCTAGTAGAGACCCAGTACTTC. Its translation: CASSKGLVETQYF.

The sample holds a few counts of this clone. This sequence joins TRBV7-6 and TRBJ2-4; TRBD1 is a possible D gene (6 bases). The CDR3 consists of 18 residues. Trimming pared 1 base from V and 0 bases from J, leaving 16 bases between. CDR1 SGHVS and CDR2 FNYEAQ come from the germline V gene. In nucleotides, the CDR3 is TGTGCCAGCAGCTTAGGGGCCAGGGGCCACCTAGCCAAAAACATTCAGTACTTC. Its translation: CASSLGARGHLAKNIQYF.

The rearrangement uses TRBV3-1 (or the pseudogene TRBV3-2) and TRBJ2-5; D not resolved. CDR3 size: 12 residues. Germline-derived CDR1 and CDR2 are LGHDT and YNNKEL (reference sequence). V was trimmed by 1 base and J by 7 bases, leaving 7 bases between them. The CDR3 sequence is CASSQVKGTQYF. CDR3 coding DNA: TGTGCCAGCAGCCAAGTTAAGGGGACCCAGTACTTC.

The chain is built from TRBV7-3 and TRBJ1-1; TRBD1 might be the D (5 bases). Deletions cut 6 bases from V and 4 bases from J, with 12 bases between. Germline V gene sequence: CDR1 SGHTA, CDR2 FQGTGA. The CDR3 consists of 13 residues. CDR3 sequence reads: CASRFTGATEAFF. The CDR3 DNA reads as TGTGCCAGCAGGTTCACAGGAGCCACTGAAGCTTTCTTT. The full variable domain, in which reference TRBV7-3 and TRBJ1-1 provide the parts outside the CDR3, is GAGVSQTPSNKVTEKGKYVELRCDPISGHTALYWYRQSLGQGPEFLIYFQGTGAADDSGLPNDRFFAVRPEGSVSTLKIQRTERGDSAVYLCASRFTGATEAFFGQGTRLTVV.

The chain is built from TRBV27 and TRBJ1-1, with D perhaps matching TRBD1 (5 bases). V lost 1 base to trimming and J lost 4 bases, with 10 bases between them. CDR3 length: 14 residues. Germline lookup yields CDR1 MNHEY and CDR2 SMNVEV (reference sequence). CDR3 loop: CASSLFGGSTEAFF. In nucleotides, the CDR3 is TGTGCCAGCAGTTTATTCGGGGGATCCACTGAAGCTTTCTTT.

V is TRBV19 and J is TRBJ2-1; D may be TRBD1 (6 bases). This CDR3 comprises 13 residues. V lost 5 bases to trimming and J lost 3 bases, with 8 bases between them. Germline CDR1 and CDR2: LNHDA and SQIVND (reference sequence). The DNA of the CDR3 is TGTGCCAGTAGTGGGGGCGGCTACAATGAGCAGTTCTTC. It yields the protein CASSGGGYNEQFF. Looking up the rest from reference TRBV19 and TRBJ2-1 gives the full variable domain: DGGITQSPKYLFRKEGQNVTLSCEQNLNHDAMYWYRQDPGQGLRLIYYSQIVNDFQKGDIAEGYSVSREKKESFPLTVTSAQKNPTAFYLCASSGGGYNEQFFGPGTRLTVL.

The rearrangement links TRBV9 to TRBJ2-7; 7 bases fit TRBD1. The CDR3 length is 16 residues. CDR1 SGDLS and CDR2 YYNGEE come from the germline V gene. The V gene end was trimmed by 3 bases and the J gene end by 3 bases; junction bases not matched to a gene: 12. CDR3 region: CASSEGAYGSRYEQYF. DNA of the CDR3: TGTGCCAGCAGCGAGGGGGCGTACGGATCCCGCTACGAGCAGTACTTC.

As concerns this clone: Other DNA sequences in this specimen translate into the identical CDR3. The chain uses TRBV6-2 or TRBV6-3 and TRBJ2-7; no definite D call. From germline, CDR1 is MNHEY and CDR2 SVGEGT. The V and J ends lost 2 bases and 0 bases respectively, with 2 bases between them. This CDR3 contains 12 residues. The chain's CDR3 is CASSYISYEQYF. CDR3 sequence (DNA): TGTGCCAGCAGTTACATCTCCTACGAGCAGTACTTC.

This CDR3 reads CASRGVTNEQFF. The CDR3 DNA follows: TGTGCCAGCAGGGGCGTAACCAATGAGCAGTTCTTC. The rearrangement uses TRBV6-1 and TRBJ2-1; D is ambiguous. The CDR3 consists of 12 residues. Germline V gives CDR1 MNHNS, CDR2 SASEGT. Deletions cut 6 bases from V and 6 bases from J, with 9 bases between.

This sequence joins TRBV6-1 and TRBJ2-6, with D unclear. V dropped 3 bases and J dropped 4 bases, with 1 base sitting between them. The CDR3 loop spans 12 amino acids. Germline V gene sequence: CDR1 MNHNS, CDR2 SASEGT. The CDR3 nucleotides are TGTGCCAGCAGTGAGGGGGCCAACGTCCTGACTTTC. It encodes CASSEGANVLTF.

This clone was seen a single time. V is TRBV9 and J is TRBJ2-6; D is unclear. CDR3 length equals 16 residues. V was pared by 0 bases and J by 0 bases, with 7 bases between. Germline assignment: CDR1 SGDLS and CDR2 YYNGEE. In DNA form, the CDR3 reads TGTGCCAGCAGCGTAGGGGCAGCCTCTGGGGCCAACGTCCTGACTTTC. Translated, it gives CASSVGAASGANVLTF.

This rearrangement joins TRBV21-1 to TRBJ1-1; the listed D gene, TRBD1, was not tested against the DNA. TRBV21-1 represents a pseudogene. This CDR3 is built from 15 residues. CDR3 sequence reads: CASSESGTGGTEAFF. CDR3 DNA sequence: TGTGCCAGCAGCGAATCCGGGACAGGGGGAACTGAAGCTTTCTTT.